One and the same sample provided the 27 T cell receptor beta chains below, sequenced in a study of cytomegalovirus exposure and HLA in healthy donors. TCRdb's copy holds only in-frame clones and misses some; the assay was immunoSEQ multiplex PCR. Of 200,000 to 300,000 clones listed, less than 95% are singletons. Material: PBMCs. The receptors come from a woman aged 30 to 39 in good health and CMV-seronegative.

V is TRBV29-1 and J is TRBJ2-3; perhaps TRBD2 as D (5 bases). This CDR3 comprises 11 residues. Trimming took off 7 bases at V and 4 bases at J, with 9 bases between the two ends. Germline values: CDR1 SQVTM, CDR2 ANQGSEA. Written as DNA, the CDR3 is TGCAGCGCCCGGGATGCAGATACGCAGTATTTT. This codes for CSARDADTQYF.

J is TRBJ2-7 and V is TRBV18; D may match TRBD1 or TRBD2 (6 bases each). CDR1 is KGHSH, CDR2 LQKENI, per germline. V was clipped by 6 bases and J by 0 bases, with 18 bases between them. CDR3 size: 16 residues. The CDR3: CASSEKGGDSSYEQYF. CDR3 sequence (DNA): TGTGCCAGCTCGGAAAAGGGGGGTGACTCCTCCTACGAGCAGTACTTC.

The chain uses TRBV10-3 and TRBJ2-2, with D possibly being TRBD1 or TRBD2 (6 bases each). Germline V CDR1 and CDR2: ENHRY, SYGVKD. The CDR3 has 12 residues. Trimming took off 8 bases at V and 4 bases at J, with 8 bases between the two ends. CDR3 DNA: TGTGCCATCGGAGGGGGCACCGGGGAGCTGTTTTTT. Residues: CAIGGGTGELFF.

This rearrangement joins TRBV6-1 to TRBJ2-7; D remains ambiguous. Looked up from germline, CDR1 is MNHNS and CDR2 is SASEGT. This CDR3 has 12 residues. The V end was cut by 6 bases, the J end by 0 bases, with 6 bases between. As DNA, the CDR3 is TGTGCCAGCAGCCAATCCTCCTACGAGCAGTACTTC. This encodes CASSQSSYEQYF.

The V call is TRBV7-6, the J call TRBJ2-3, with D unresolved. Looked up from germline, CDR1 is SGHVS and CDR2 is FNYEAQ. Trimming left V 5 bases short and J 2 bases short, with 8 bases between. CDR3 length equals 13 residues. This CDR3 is CASSQRITDTQYF. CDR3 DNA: TGTGCCAGCAGCCAACGCATCACAGATACGCAGTATTTT.

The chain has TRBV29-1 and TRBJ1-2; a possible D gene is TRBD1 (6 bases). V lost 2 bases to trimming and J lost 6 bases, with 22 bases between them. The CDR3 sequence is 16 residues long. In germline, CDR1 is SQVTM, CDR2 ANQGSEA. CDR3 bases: TGCAGCGTTGAAAGGTTCGGGGGGGCAGGGTCGGATGGCTACACCTTC. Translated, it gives CSVERFGGAGSDGYTF.

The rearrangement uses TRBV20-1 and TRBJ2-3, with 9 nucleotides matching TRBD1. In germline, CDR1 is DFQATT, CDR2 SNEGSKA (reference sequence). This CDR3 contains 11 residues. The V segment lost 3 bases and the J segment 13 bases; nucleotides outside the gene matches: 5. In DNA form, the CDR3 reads TGCAGTGCTAGGATTGGGGACAGGGAGTATTTT. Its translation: CSARIGDREYF.

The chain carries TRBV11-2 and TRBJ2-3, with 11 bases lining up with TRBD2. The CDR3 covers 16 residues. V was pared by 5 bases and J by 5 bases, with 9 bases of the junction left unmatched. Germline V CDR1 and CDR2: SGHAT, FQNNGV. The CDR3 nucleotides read TGTGCCAGCAGCCAAGGGACTAGCGGAGGGGGAGATACGCAGTATTTT. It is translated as CASSQGTSGGGDTQYF.

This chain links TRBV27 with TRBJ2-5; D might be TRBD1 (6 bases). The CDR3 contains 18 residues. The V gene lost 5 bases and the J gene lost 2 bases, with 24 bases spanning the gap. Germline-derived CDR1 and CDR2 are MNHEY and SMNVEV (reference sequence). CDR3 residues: CASSPQRFPGQKQETQYF. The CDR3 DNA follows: TGTGCCAGCAGTCCCCAACGCTTCCCGGGACAAAAACAAGAGACCCAGTACTTC.

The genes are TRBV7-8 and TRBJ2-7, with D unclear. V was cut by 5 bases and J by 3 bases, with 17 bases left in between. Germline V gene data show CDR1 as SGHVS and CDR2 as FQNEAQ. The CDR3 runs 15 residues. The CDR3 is CASSISLIGNYEQYF. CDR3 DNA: TGTGCCAGCAGCATCTCCCTAATAGGCAACTACGAGCAGTACTTC. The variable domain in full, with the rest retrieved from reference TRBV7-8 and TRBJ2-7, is GAGVSQSPRYKVAKRGQDVALRCDPISGHVSLFWYQQALGQGPEFLTYFQNEAQLDKSGLPSDRFFAERPEGSVSTLKIQRTQQEDSAVYLCASSISLIGNYEQYFGPGTRLTVT.

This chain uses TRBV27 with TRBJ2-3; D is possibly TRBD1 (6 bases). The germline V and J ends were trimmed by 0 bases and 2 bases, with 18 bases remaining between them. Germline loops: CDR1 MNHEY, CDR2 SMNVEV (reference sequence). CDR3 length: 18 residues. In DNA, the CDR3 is TGTGCCAGCAGTTTATCTAGCCCAGGGGTTCCTTACACAGATACGCAGTATTTT. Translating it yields CASSLSSPGVPYTDTQYF.

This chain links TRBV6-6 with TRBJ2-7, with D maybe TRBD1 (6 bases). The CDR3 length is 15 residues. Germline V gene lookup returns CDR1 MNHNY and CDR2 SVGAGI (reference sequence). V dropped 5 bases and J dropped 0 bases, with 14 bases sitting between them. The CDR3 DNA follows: TGTGCCAGCAGTCTGGGACACCTGAGCTCCTACGAGCAGTACTTC. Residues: CASSLGHLSSYEQYF.

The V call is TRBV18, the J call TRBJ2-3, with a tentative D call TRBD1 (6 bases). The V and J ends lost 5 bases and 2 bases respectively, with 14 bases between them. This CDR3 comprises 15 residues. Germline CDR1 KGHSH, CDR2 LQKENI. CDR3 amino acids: CASSSTGTFTDTQYF. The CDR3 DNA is TGTGCCAGCTCATCGACAGGAACCTTCACAGATACGCAGTATTTT.

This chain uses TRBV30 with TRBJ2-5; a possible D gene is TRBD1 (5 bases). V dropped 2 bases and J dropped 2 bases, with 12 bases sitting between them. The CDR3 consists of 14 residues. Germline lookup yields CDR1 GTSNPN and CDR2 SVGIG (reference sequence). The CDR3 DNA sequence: TGTGCCTGGAGTCCAGGGTTACTGCAAGAGACCCAGTACTTC. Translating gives CAWSPGLLQETQYF.

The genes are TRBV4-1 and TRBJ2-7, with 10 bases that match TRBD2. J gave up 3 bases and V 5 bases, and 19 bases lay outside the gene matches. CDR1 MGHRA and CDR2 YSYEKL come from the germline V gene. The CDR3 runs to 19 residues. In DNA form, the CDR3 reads TGCGCCAGCAGCGAGCCGGGCCTAGCGGGAGTCGATGCGGACTACGAGCAGTACTTC. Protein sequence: CASSEPGLAGVDADYEQYF.

The CDR3 loop is CASSTPGTGAYEQYF. The CDR3 DNA sequence: TGTGCCAGCAGCACCCCCGGGACAGGGGCTTACGAGCAGTACTTC. The chain joins TRBV28 to TRBJ2-7, with 10 bases aligning to TRBD1. The J segment lost 4 bases and the V segment lost 6 bases, leaving 9 bases of the junction unmatched. CDR3 length equals 15 residues. CDR1 and CDR2 from the germline V gene are MDHEN and SYDVKM.

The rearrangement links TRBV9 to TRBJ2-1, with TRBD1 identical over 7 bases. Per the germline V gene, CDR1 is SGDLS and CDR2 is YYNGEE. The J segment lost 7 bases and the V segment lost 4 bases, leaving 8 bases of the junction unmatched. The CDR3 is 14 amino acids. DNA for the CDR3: TGTGCCAGCAGCCCGCGACAGGGATCGAATGAGCAGTTCTTC. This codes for CASSPRQGSNEQFF.

The DNA of the CDR3 is TGTGCCAGCAGTTATCCCCGCCTTTTTGCCGGGAGAACGAACACCGGGGAGCTGTTTTTT. Protein: CASSYPRLFAGRTNTGELFF. The genes are TRBV28 and TRBJ2-2; weak D call: TRBD2 (6 bases). Per germline, CDR1 MDHEN and CDR2 SYDVKM. This CDR3 is 20 amino acids long. Deletions cut 4 bases from V and 0 bases from J, with 24 bases between.

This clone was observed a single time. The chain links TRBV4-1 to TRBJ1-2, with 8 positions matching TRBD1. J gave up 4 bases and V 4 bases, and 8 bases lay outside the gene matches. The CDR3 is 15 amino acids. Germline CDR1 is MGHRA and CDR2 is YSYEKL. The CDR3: CASSPFGQGGYGYTF. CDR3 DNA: TGCGCCAGCAGCCCTTTTGGACAGGGAGGCTATGGCTACACCTTC.

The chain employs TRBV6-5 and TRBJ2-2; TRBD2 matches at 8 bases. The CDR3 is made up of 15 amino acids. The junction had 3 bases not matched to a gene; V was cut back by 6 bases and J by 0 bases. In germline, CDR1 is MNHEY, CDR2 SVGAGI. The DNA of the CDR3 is TGTGCCAGCAGCCTACTAGCGGCGAACACCGGGGAGCTGTTTTTT. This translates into CASSLLAANTGELFF.

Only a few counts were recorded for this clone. The CDR3 region has the DNA TGTGCCAGCAGCTTAGGTACAGGGGGCGCATCTGGAAACACCATATATTTT. Residues: CASSLGTGGASGNTIYF. The chain recombines TRBV13 with TRBJ1-3; 9 nucleotides agree with TRBD1. Germline CDR1 and CDR2: PRHDT and FYEKMQ (reference sequence). The CDR3 loop spans 17 amino acids. The V gene end was trimmed by 0 bases and the J gene end by 1 base; junction bases not matched to a gene: 4.

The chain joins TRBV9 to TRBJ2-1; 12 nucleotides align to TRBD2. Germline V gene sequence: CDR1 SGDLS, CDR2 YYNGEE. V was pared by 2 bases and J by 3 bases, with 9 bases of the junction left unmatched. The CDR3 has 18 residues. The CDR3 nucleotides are TGTGCCAGCAGCGTTCTAGCGGGAGGGCACTCTAACTACAATGAGCAGTTCTTC. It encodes CASSVLAGGHSNYNEQFF.

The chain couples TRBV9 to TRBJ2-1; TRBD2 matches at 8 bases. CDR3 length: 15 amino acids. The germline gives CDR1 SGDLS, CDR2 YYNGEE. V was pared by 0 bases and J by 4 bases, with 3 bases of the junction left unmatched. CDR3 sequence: CASSVEAGVYNEQFF. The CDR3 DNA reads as TGTGCCAGCAGCGTAGAAGCGGGAGTGTACAATGAGCAGTTCTTC.

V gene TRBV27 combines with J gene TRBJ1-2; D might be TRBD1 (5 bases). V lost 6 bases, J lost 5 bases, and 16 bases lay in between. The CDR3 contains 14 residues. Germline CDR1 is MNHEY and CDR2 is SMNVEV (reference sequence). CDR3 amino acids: CASRAGTFIYGYTF. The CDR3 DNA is TGTGCCAGCAGGGCCGGGACCTTTATATATGGCTACACCTTC.

CDR3 in amino acids: CASSRRTTQETQYF. CDR3 nucleotide sequence: TGTGCCAGCAGCCGTAGGACGACGCAAGAGACCCAGTACTTC. The chain couples TRBV13 to TRBJ2-5, with D unresolved. Germline-derived CDR1 and CDR2 are PRHDT and FYEKMQ (reference sequence). The CDR3 is 14 residues long. Trimming took 5 bases from V and 2 from J, leaving 12 bases between them.

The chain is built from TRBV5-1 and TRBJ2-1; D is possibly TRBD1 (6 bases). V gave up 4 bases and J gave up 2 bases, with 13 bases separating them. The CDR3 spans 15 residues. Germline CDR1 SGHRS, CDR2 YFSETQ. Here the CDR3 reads CASSAGQRTYNEQFF. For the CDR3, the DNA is TGCGCCAGCAGCGCCGGACAGAGGACCTACAATGAGCAGTTCTTC. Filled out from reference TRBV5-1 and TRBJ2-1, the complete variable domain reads KAGVTQTPRYLIKTRGQQVTLSCSPISGHRSVSWYQQTPGQGLQFLFEYFSETQRNKGNFPGRFSGRQFSNSRSEMNVSTLELGDSALYLCASSAGQRTYNEQFFGPGTRLTVL.

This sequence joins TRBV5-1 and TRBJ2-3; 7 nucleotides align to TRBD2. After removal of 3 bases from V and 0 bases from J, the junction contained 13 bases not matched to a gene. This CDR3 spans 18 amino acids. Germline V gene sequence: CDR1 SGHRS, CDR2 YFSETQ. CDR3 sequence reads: CASSSGPRGRASTDTQYF. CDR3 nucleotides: TGCGCCAGCAGCTCCGGCCCTCGTGGGAGGGCTAGCACAGATACGCAGTATTTT.